A single sample gave rise to the 18 T cell receptor beta chains below, sequenced in a study of shared clonotypes between healthy human individuals. Sequenced by immunoSEQ multiplex PCR; TCRdb stores in-frame clones only, minus some. The sample yields 2 million to 2.5 million clones, 85% to 95% seen once. Sequenced material: naive CD4+ T cells sorted from blood. Sample subset: CD45RA+ positively selected. These receptors all stem from a man aged 18 to 29 in good health.

For the CDR3, the DNA is TGTGCCAGCAGTTACTCGGGGGCTGGGGCCAACGTCCTGACTTTC. Translating it yields CASSYSGAGANVLTF. V and J are TRBV6-6 and TRBJ2-6, with D perhaps TRBD1 or TRBD2 (5 bases each). Trimming left V 0 bases short and J 2 bases short, with 5 bases between. Germline CDR1 reads MNHNY; CDR2 reads SVGAGI (reference sequence). This CDR3 is built from 15 residues.

This chain connects TRBV9 to TRBJ2-1; 14 nucleotides align to TRBD2. CDR3 length: 15 residues. With 4 bases clipped from V and 6 bases from J, the junction kept 3 bases outside the gene matches. Germline loops: CDR1 SGDLS, CDR2 YYNGEE. CDR3 region: CASSPGTSGSNEQFF. The CDR3, as DNA: TGTGCCAGCAGCCCAGGGACTAGCGGGAGCAATGAGCAGTTCTTC.

This chain links TRBV7-3 with TRBJ2-3, with 15 nucleotides matching TRBD2. Germline CDR1 SGHTA, CDR2 FQGTGA. V lost 5 bases, J lost 4 bases, and 16 bases stayed unmatched. This CDR3 has 20 amino acids. CDR3 region: CASSRRGLAGGSTGADTQYF. In DNA, the CDR3 is TGTGCCAGCAGCCGAAGGGGACTAGCGGGGGGCTCCACTGGGGCAGATACGCAGTATTTT.

This clone was recorded once. The chain has TRBV30 and TRBJ1-6; 11 nucleotides align to TRBD1. Trimming at V came to 3 bases and at J to 12 bases, leaving 7 bases not matched to a gene. This CDR3 is built from 14 residues. Germline V gene lookup returns CDR1 GTSNPN and CDR2 SVGIG (reference sequence). The CDR3 protein is CAWSVDRGRVPLHF. In DNA form, the CDR3 reads TGTGCCTGGAGCGTGGACAGGGGGCGGGTACCCCTCCACTTT.

This clone was seen only once. The rearrangement links TRBV6-1 to TRBJ1-4; no reliable D call. Between the trimmed V and J ends, which lost 11 bases and 5 bases, there was a span of 6 bases. The CDR3 extends over 10 amino acids. Germline assignment: CDR1 MNHNS and CDR2 SASEGT. In DNA form, the CDR3 reads TGTGCCGGCCCGAATGAAAAACTGTTTTTT. This encodes CAGPNEKLFF.

This chain uses TRBV27 with TRBJ2-5; the match to TRBD1 covers 7 bases. Germline trimming cut 8 bases from V and 9 bases from J; bases unmatched to any gene: 18. Germline CDR1 and CDR2: MNHEY and SMNVEV (reference sequence). This CDR3 is 15 amino acids long. The DNA of the CDR3 is TGTGCCAGCGGAGGAGGTCGTCAGGGGGAAAGGGCCCAGTACTTC. It is translated as CASGGGRQGERAQYF.

This clone was seen just once. The chain combines TRBV27 with TRBJ1-1; maybe TRBD1 (5 bases). V shed 5 bases and J shed 7 bases, with 8 bases lying between them. This CDR3 spans 11 amino acids. Per germline, CDR1 MNHEY and CDR2 SMNVEV (reference sequence). The CDR3 loop reads CASSPGHEAFF. CDR3 DNA sequence: TGTGCCAGCAGTCCTGGACATGAAGCTTTCTTT.

This chain connects TRBV6-6 to TRBJ1-5; the D gene is possibly TRBD1 (5 bases). V shed 6 bases and J shed 0 bases, with 15 bases lying between them. CDR3 length: 16 residues. The germline gives CDR1 MNHNY, CDR2 SVGAGI (reference sequence). The CDR3 is CASRVGQAHSNQPQHF. The DNA for the CDR3 is TGTGCCAGCAGAGTCGGACAAGCACATAGCAATCAGCCCCAGCATTTT.

The CDR3 loop reads CASSLGSGGFQPQHF. The CDR3 DNA follows: TGTGCCAGCAGCCTAGGGTCAGGGGGCTTTCAGCCCCAGCATTTT. The chain employs TRBV28 and TRBJ1-5, with 8 bases lining up with TRBD1. CDR3 size: 15 residues. Germline V gives CDR1 MDHEN, CDR2 SYDVKM. With V trimmed by 6 bases and J by 6 bases, 10 bases remained unmatched. Using reference TRBV28 and TRBJ1-5 for the parts outside the CDR3, the full variable domain is DVKVTQSSRYLVKRTGEKVFLECVQDMDHENMFWYRQDPGLGLRLIYFSYDVKMKEKGDIPEGYSVSREKKERFSLILESASTNQTSMYLCASSLGSGGFQPQHFGDGTRLSIL.

V and J are TRBV6-1 and TRBJ2-1; possible D gene TRBD1, 6 bases. Germline CDR1 MNHNS, CDR2 SASEGT. This CDR3 comprises 17 residues. Trimming left V 3 bases short and J 2 bases short, with 17 bases between. In nucleotides, the CDR3 is TGTGCCAGCAGTGATACCCCGGTTCGGACAGCCTACAATGAGCAGTTCTTC. This codes for CASSDTPVRTAYNEQFF.

For the CDR3, the DNA is TGTGCCAGCAGCTTTCGGTTACTCGGGGTGGCAGATACGCAGTATTTT. Translating it yields CASSFRLLGVADTQYF. The chain joins TRBV7-8 to TRBJ2-3; tentatively, D is TRBD2 (5 bases). V dropped 3 bases and J dropped 4 bases, with 17 bases sitting between them. Germline V lookup: CDR1 SGHVS, CDR2 FQNEAQ. This CDR3 spans 16 amino acids.

In DNA form, the CDR3 reads TGTGCCAGCAGTCCCCGACAGGAATTCCCCCTCCACTTT. Its protein product is CASSPRQEFPLHF. The rearrangement uses TRBV6-5 and TRBJ1-6; a weak D match, TRBD1 (6 bases). The germline V gene has CDR1 MNHEY and CDR2 SVGAGI. V was trimmed by 5 bases and J by 13 bases, leaving 15 bases between them. The CDR3 has 13 residues.

This clone was recorded a few times. Distinct nucleotide sequences in the sample also encode this CDR3. This chain uses TRBV30 with TRBJ2-5; D perhaps matches TRBD2 (5 bases). Trimming shortened V by 0 bases and J by 2 bases, and 7 bases separated the two germline ends. CDR1 and CDR2 from the germline V gene are GTSNPN and SVGIG (reference sequence). The CDR3 extends over 13 amino acids. The CDR3 reads CAWSVRRQETQYF. As DNA, the CDR3 is TGTGCCTGGAGTGTAAGGAGGCAAGAGACCCAGTACTTC. Based on the CDR3 plus reference TRBV30 and TRBJ2-5, the full variable domain is SQTIHQWPATLVQPVGSPLSLECTVEGTSNPNLYWYRQAAGRGLQLLFYSVGIGQISSEVPQNLSASRPQDRQFILSSKKLLLSDSGFYLCAWSVRRQETQYFGPGTRLLVL.

The chain uses TRBV6-1 and TRBJ2-7; 7 nucleotides agree with TRBD1. The CDR3 length is 15 residues. Germline V gives CDR1 MNHNS, CDR2 SASEGT. Germline trimming cut 4 bases from V and 3 bases from J; bases unmatched to any gene: 9. The CDR3 loop is CASSVYPRDSYEQYF. The CDR3 DNA sequence: TGTGCCAGCAGTGTATACCCCCGGGACAGCTACGAGCAGTACTTC.

This chain connects TRBV7-2 to TRBJ1-1; 7 bases align to TRBD1. V was clipped by 4 bases and J by 4 bases; unmatched bases: 9. Looked up from germline, CDR1 is SGHTA and CDR2 is FQGNSA. CDR3 length: 15 amino acids. CDR3 coding DNA: TGTGCCAGCAGCTCTGTCCAGGGGGTAGGCACTGAAGCTTTCTTT. This sequence encodes CASSSVQGVGTEAFF.

This clone was recorded once. The J gene is TRBJ2-7, the V gene TRBV10-3; D is possibly TRBD1 or TRBD2 (5 bases each). This CDR3 comprises 16 residues. Germline V gene sequence: CDR1 ENHRY, CDR2 SYGVKD. Trimming pared 3 bases from V and 1 base from J, leaving 16 bases between. CDR3 DNA sequence: TGTGCCATCAGTGATTTAGTGGGACGTCAGTCCTACGAGCAGTACTTC. It codes for CAISDLVGRQSYEQYF.

The chain uses TRBV9 and TRBJ1-2; no clear D. The ends were cut back, 0 bases at V and 4 bases at J, with 13 bases in the middle. From germline, CDR1 is SGDLS and CDR2 YYNGEE. The CDR3 length is 15 residues. The CDR3 region has the DNA TGTGCCAGCAGCGTAGAACCGGGTTTCGGCTATGGCTACACCTTC. It yields the protein CASSVEPGFGYGYTF.

This clone was seen only once. The chain couples TRBV28 to TRBJ2-7, with 7 bases identical to TRBD2. CDR1 and CDR2 (germline): MDHEN, SYDVKM. With 2 bases clipped from V and 3 bases from J, the junction kept 4 bases outside the gene matches. The CDR3 extends over 14 amino acids. The CDR3 DNA reads TGTGCCAGCAGTTTAGGGACTACGAACTACGAGCAGTACTTC. As protein: CASSLGTTNYEQYF.